This is a list of T cell receptor beta chains from one sample in a study of T cells in Graves' hyperthyroidism and ophthalmopathy. A single record per CDR3 protein comes from TCRdb applying MiXCR to the multiplex PCR reads. This sample has about 410,000 distinct CDR3 sequences, with roughly 15% found just once. Sequencing was performed on blood. The source of these receptors is a man aged 18 to 30 with Graves' ophthalmopathy. The conserved cysteine and the conserved F or W are not part of the CDR3 here. Clone size is not always given. Where it is, it says once, few, many or a class for expanded clones.

v_gene	len	abundance	j_gene	CDR3aa
TRBV2	16	many	TRBJ2-1	ASIGLVGDRSFLNEQF
TRBV29-1	12	many	TRBJ2-7	SVEAAGGTYEQY
TRBV5-1	12	many	TRBJ1-1	ASSFSGMNTEAF
TRBV27	13	NA	TRBJ2-7	ASVRTGVYPYEQY
TRBV5-1	14	many	TRBJ2-1	ASSLSLAGGSREQF
TRBV20-1	14	many	TRBJ2-5	SARDTVAGGQETQY
TRBV19	14	NA	TRBJ1-2	ASSRTERAGGYGYT
TRBV2	13	many	TRBJ2-7	ASSEVGGAGSEQY
TRBV5-1	12	few	TRBJ1-1	ASSLGRAGTEAF
TRBV11-2	15	many	TRBJ2-7	ASSLGGWGGMGYEQY